This T cell receptor beta chain was recovered during a study of blood T cell repertoires in COVID-19. Germline loops: CDR1 LNHDA, CDR2 SQIVND (reference sequence). Trimming removed 6 bases at V and 5 bases at J, with 8 bases between. The length of the CDR3 is 12 residues. This clone was observed once. TCRdb's table, derived via immunoSEQ multiplex PCR, lists solely in-frame clones and lacks some. The repertoire holds about 380,000 clones, about 87% seen once, with 1% to 1.5% in the top ten. The clonotype originates from a young man who had recovered from COVID-19. Sample: PBMCs or T cells enriched from blood (not recorded which). V is TRBV19 and J is TRBJ2-1, with D perhaps matching TRBD1 (6 bases). The CDR3 region is CASRGQNNEQFF. Written as DNA, the CDR3 is TGTGCCAGTAGAGGACAGAACAATGAGCAGTTCTTC.